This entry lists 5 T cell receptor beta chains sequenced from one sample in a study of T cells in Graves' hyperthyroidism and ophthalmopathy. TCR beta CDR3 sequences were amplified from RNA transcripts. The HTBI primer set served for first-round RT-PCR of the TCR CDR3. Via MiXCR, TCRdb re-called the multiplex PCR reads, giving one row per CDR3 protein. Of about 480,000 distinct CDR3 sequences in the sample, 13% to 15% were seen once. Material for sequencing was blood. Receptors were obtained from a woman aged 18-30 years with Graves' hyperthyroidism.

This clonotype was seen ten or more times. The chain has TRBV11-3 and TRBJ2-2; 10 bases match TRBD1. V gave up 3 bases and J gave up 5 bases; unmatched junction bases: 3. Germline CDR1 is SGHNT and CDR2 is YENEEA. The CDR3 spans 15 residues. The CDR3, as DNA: TGTGCCAGCAGCTTCCGGGACAGGGGAACCGGGGAGCTGTTTTTT. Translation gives CASSFRDRGTGELFF.

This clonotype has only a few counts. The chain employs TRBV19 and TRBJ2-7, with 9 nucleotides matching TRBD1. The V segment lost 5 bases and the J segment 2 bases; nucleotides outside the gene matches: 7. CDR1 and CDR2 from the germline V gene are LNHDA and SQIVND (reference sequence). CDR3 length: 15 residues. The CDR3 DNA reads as TGTGCCAGTAGTGAACAGGGGGCTGGACCCTACGAGCAGTACGTC. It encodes CASSEQGAGPYEQYV.

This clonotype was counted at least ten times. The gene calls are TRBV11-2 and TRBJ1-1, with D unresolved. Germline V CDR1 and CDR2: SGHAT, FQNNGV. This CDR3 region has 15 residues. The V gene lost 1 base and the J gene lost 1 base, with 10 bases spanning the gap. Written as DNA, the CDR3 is TGTGCCAGCAGCTTAGCCGGGGTCGGGAACACTGAAGCTTTCTTT. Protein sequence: CASSLAGVGNTEAFF.

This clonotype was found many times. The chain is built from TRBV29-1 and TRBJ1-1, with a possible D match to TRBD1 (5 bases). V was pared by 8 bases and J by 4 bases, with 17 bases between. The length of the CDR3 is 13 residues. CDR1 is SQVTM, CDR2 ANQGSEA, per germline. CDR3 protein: CSFQQGWGTEAFF. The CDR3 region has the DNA TGCAGCTTCCAGCAGGGTTGGGGCACTGAAGCTTTCTTT.

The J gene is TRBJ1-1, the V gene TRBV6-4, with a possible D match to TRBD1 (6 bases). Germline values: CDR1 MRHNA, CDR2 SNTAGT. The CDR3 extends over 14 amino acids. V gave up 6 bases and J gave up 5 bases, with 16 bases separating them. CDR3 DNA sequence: TGTGCCAGCAGGCCTCAGGGGCTGGGAACTGAAGCTTTCTTT. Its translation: CASRPQGLGTEAFF.